This T cell receptor (beta chain) is drawn from a study of blood T cells in healthy people across ages. Study-level information: Template-switching capture recovered about one barcoded beta molecule per two T cells.

Per the germline V gene, CDR1 is SGHAT and CDR2 is FQNNGV. There are 15 residues in the CDR3. V was pared by 6 bases and J by 3 bases, with 18 bases between. The authors ran a second PCR of about 6 to 11 cycles using a sample-barcoded 5' primer and a J-beta primer mix. Each cDNA molecule, via a template-switch adaptor with 12 random nucleotides, was tagged. Each CDR3 protein gets one entry after TCRdb re-called the 5' RACE reads with MiXCR. The sample shows about 830,000 distinct CDR3 sequences, 55% to 75% of them seen only once. V gene TRBV11-2 combines with J gene TRBJ2-7, with D perhaps matching TRBD1 (6 bases). The sequence derives from a man younger than 40 in good health. Sequencing used blood. CDR3 sequence: CASSEVGQPLYEQYF. The CDR3 DNA reads TGTGCCAGCAGTGAGGTGGGACAACCCCTCTACGAGCAGTACTTC.